Listed below are T cell receptor beta chains from one sample, sequenced in a study of a mutant IDH1 vaccine in newly diagnosed glioma. Clones were sequenced by immunoSEQ multiplex PCR, and TCRdb holds only the in-frame ones, with some missing. The sample holds tens of thousands of clones, approximately 80% seen once. Antigens of these TCRs are unknown. Specimen: PBMCs, collected from a glioma patient whose treatment included an IDH1 peptide vaccine. These receptors all come from a woman aged 45-59 years with glioma. The CDR3 runs from the conserved cysteine through the conserved F or W. D genes are given only for firm matches. Not all rows give a size; the values are once, few, many and, for expanded clones, a class.

d_call	v_call	clone_size	j_call	cdr3_aa	cdr3_nt
-	TRBV19	-	TRBJ1-5	CASSRGQNNQPQHF	TGTGCCAGTAGTAGAGGACAGAACAATCAGCCCCAGCATTTT
TRBD2	TRBV9	-	TRBJ2-7	CASSGGLETSSYEQYF	TGTGCCAGCAGCGGAGGACTAGAGACAAGCTCCTACGAGCAGTACTTC
-	TRBV27	-	TRBJ2-7	CASSWLPGEQYF	TGTGCCAGCAGTTGGCTCCCGGGTGAGCAGTACTTC
-	TRBV2	-	TRBJ1-5	CASSLIRDQPQHF	TGTGCCAGCAGCTTGATCAGAGATCAGCCCCAGCATTTT
-	TRBV7-9	-	TRBJ2-3	CASSLVASPTDTQYF	TGTGCCAGCAGCTTAGTGGCTAGTCCCACAGATACGCAGTATTTT
TRBD2	TRBV9	-	TRBJ2-1	CASNTAGGPGEQFF	TGTGCCAGCAACACAGCGGGGGGGCCGGGTGAGCAGTTCTTC
-	TRBV6-1	few	TRBJ1-5	CASSGEGVLPQHF	TGTGCCAGCAGCGGAGAAGGGGTTTTGCCCCAGCATTTT
-	TRBV7-9	once	TRBJ2-6	CASSLGDRSGANVLTF	TGTGCCAGCAGCTTAGGGGACCGCTCTGGGGCCAACGTCCTGACTTTC
-	TRBV7-9	-	TRBJ1-2	CASSVNYGYTF	TGTGCCAGCAGCGTCAACTATGGCTACACCTTC
-	TRBV9	-	TRBJ2-7	CASSVRGAQYEQYF	TGTGCCAGCAGCGTGAGGGGGGCGCAATACGAGCAGTACTTC
-	TRBV30	-	TRBJ1-2	CAWRHNGNYGYTF	TGTGCCTGGAGACACAACGGGAACTATGGCTACACCTTC
TRBD1	TRBV29-1	-	TRBJ1-4	CSVSGTGGSEKLFF	TGCAGCGTTTCTGGGACAGGGGGAAGTGAAAAACTGTTTTTT
-	TRBV28	few	TRBJ2-7	CASSKGGYEQYF	TGTGCCAGCAGTAAGGGGGGATACGAGCAGTACTTC
-	TRBV7-9	-	TRBJ1-4	CASRRQDEKLFF	TGTGCCAGCAGACGACAGGATGAAAAACTGTTTTTT
-	TRBV7-9	-	TRBJ2-7	CASSSSELGRGEQYF	TGTGCCAGCAGCTCATCCGAGCTCGGACGGGGCGAGCAGTACTTC
-	TRBV5-8	-	TRBJ1-6	CASSLRVGGSPLHF	TGTGCCAGCAGCTTGCGGGTGGGGGGTTCACCCCTCCACTTT
-	TRBV12-5	-	TRBJ1-3	CASGLPTFGSGNTIYF	TGTGCTAGTGGTTTGCCTACGTTTGGCTCTGGAAACACCATATATTTT
-	TRBV6-5	-	TRBJ1-5	CASSYRGGPNQPQHF	TGTGCCAGCAGTTACAGAGGGGGACCTAATCAGCCCCAGCATTTT
-	TRBV29-1	once	TRBJ1-2	CSAMQDDRRPF	TGCAGCGCAATGCAGGACGATCGCCGACCCTTC
-	TRBV10-3	-	TRBJ1-2	CAISSRERYTF	TGTGCCATCAGTTCGAGAGAGCGCTACACCTTC
-	TRBV28	-	TRBJ1-1	CASSRRVFSMNTEAFF	TGTGCCAGCAGCCGCAGGGTATTTTCGATGAACACTGAAGCTTTCTTT
TRBD1	TRBV6-5	-	TRBJ1-1	CASSYAPGQGNTEAFF	TGTGCCAGCAGTTACGCTCCGGGACAGGGGAACACTGAAGCTTTCTTT
-	TRBV29-1	few	TRBJ1-1	CSVEQVSTEAFF	TGCAGCGTTGAACAGGTTAGCACTGAAGCTTTCTTT
-	TRBV5-1	-	TRBJ1-5	CASSLGPEDNQPQHF	TGCGCCAGCAGCCTTGGACCCGAGGACAATCAGCCCCAGCATTTT
-	TRBV7-2	-	TRBJ2-1	CASSLPSLNEQFF	TGTGCCAGCAGCTTACCCTCCCTCAATGAGCAGTTCTTC
TRBD1	TRBV6-1	-	TRBJ1-3	CASRDRVIGNTIYF	TGTGCCAGCAGGGACAGGGTTATTGGAAACACCATATATTTT
-	TRBV18	-	TRBJ1-5	CASSPPEGGNQPQHF	TGTGCCAGCTCACCACCGGAAGGGGGCAATCAGCCCCAGCATTTT
-	TRBV6-1	-	TRBJ2-7	CASSEGGFSYEQYF	TGTGCCAGCAGTGAGGGCGGTTTTTCCTACGAGCAGTACTTC
TRBD1	TRBV4-1	once	TRBJ1-4	CASSPATGRREKLFF	TGCGCCAGCAGCCCCGCGACAGGGAGGCGGGAAAAACTGTTTTTT
-	TRBV10-3	-	TRBJ2-3	CAIKGGDSDTQYF	TGTGCCATCAAGGGCGGGGATTCAGATACGCAGTATTTT
TRBD1	TRBV29-1	-	TRBJ2-2	CSVRDRFDTGELFF	TGCAGCGTTAGGGACAGGTTTGACACCGGGGAGCTGTTTTTT